This TCR beta chain came from a study of shared clonotypes between healthy human individuals. The study's findings and limits: Compared with memory subsets, naive subsets generally had larger estimated richness. Tissues were not sampled, only blood, and their repertoires likely differ. Non-shared clonotypes showed lower generation probabilities than clonotypes common to all four donors.

Every one of the donors was a Caucasian adult that lived in Nashville, Tennessee. To note about this clone: Its antigen is unknown.

The method was immunoSEQ multiplex PCR; TCRdb's version includes in-frame clones alone and lacks a portion of them. This sample has about 2.4 million clones; more than 85% occur once, and the top ten carry approximately 0.35%. The receptor was isolated from a man younger than 35 in good health. Some clones in this sample may be carry-over from other donors' samples. Input material: naive CD4+ T cells from PBMCs. Subset reported: CD45RA+ positively selected.

For the CDR3, the DNA is TGCGCCAGCAGTGGCCGATGGAATGAAAAACTGTTTTTT. Translated, it gives CASSGRWNEKLFF. This chain connects TRBV10-1 to TRBJ1-4; D remains unclear. Germline values: CDR1 WNHNN, CDR2 SYGVQD (reference sequence). Trimming pared 4 bases from V and 5 bases from J, leaving 8 bases between. There are 13 residues in the CDR3.